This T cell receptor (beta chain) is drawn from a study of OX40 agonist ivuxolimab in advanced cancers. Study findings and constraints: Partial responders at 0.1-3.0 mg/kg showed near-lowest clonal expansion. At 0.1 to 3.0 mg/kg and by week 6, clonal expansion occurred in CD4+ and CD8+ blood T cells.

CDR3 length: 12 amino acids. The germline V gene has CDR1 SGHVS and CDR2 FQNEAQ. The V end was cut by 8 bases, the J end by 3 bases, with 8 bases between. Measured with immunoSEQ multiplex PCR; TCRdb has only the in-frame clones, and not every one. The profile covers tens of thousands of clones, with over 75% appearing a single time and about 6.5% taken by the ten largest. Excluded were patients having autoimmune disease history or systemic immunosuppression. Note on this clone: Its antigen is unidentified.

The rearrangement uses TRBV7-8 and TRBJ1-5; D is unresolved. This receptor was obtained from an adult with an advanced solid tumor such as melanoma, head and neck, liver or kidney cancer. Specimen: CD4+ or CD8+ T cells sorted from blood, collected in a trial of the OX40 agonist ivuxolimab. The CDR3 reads CASGIYNQPQHF. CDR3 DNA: TGTGCCAGCGGGATCTACAATCAGCCCCAGCATTTT.